A single sample is the source of the 20 T cell receptor beta chains below, sequenced in a study of T cell changes during pregnancy in multiple sclerosis. Produced via immunoSEQ multiplex PCR; TCRdb's table is partial and in-frame only. The data contain tens of thousands of clones, just under 95% of them singletons. Here the sequenced sample was peripheral blood, taken in the first trimester of pregnancy. Every receptor here comes from a female donor with multiple sclerosis, enrolled in a pregnancy study.

CDR3: CASSLAGDRASGNTIYF. As DNA, the CDR3 is TGTGCCAGCAGCTTAGCTGGGGACAGGGCATCTGGAAACACCATATATTTT. V gene TRBV7-8 combines with J gene TRBJ1-3; 9 bases are a match to TRBD1. CDR3 length: 17 amino acids. The germline CDR1 and CDR2 sequences are SGHVS and FQNEAQ. The junction had 4 bases not matched to a gene; V was cut back by 0 bases and J by 1 base. The full variable domain, completed using reference TRBV7-8 and TRBJ1-3, is GAGVSQSPRYKVAKRGQDVALRCDPISGHVSLFWYQQALGQGPEFLTYFQNEAQLDKSGLPSDRFFAERPEGSVSTLKIQRTQQEDSAVYLCASSLAGDRASGNTIYFGEGSWLTVV.

This clone was seen once. The chain recombines TRBV6-6 with TRBJ1-1; a possible D gene is TRBD1 (5 bases). Trimming removed 2 bases from V and 1 base from J, with 14 bases in between. The CDR3 consists of 16 residues. Germline V CDR1 and CDR2: MNHNY, SVGAGI (reference sequence). CDR3 protein: CASSYNGVGANTEAFF. CDR3 in DNA: TGTGCCAGCAGTTACAATGGGGTAGGGGCGAACACTGAAGCTTTCTTT.

This chain links TRBV27 with TRBJ2-7; TRBD2 matches at 10 bases. The CDR3 sequence is 15 residues long. Trimming took 2 bases from V and 4 from J; bases not matched to a gene: 5. The V gene's germline CDR1 is MNHEY and CDR2 SMNVEV (reference sequence). CDR3 in DNA: TGTGCCAGCAGTTTAAAGGCTAGCGGGAGTTACGAGCAGTACTTC. Translating it yields CASSLKASGSYEQYF.

The chain joins TRBV19 to TRBJ2-7; 9 nucleotides agree with TRBD1. The J segment lost 3 bases and the V segment lost 1 base, leaving 4 bases of the junction unmatched. Germline loops: CDR1 LNHDA, CDR2 SQIVND (reference sequence). This CDR3 comprises 15 residues. This chain's CDR3 is CASSIVGDRVYEQYF. In nucleotides, the CDR3 is TGTGCCAGTAGTATAGTCGGGGACAGGGTCTACGAGCAGTACTTC.

This sequence joins TRBV5-1 and TRBJ2-4; 11 bases are shared with TRBD2. The CDR3 has 17 residues. The J segment lost 6 bases and the V segment lost 1 base, leaving 9 bases of the junction unmatched. Germline V gene lookup returns CDR1 SGHRS and CDR2 YFSETQ. CDR3 DNA: TGCGCCAGCAGCTTGAATCTAGCGGGAGGTAGGGGAAACATTCAGTACTTC. Protein sequence: CASSLNLAGGRGNIQYF.

The chain joins TRBV18 to TRBJ1-2; no clear D. CDR1 is KGHSH and CDR2 is LQKENI in the germline V gene. The CDR3 has 14 amino acids. Between the trimmed V and J ends, which lost 6 bases and 2 bases, there was a span of 13 bases. The chain's CDR3 is CASSSGRANYGYTF. CDR3 coding DNA: TGTGCCAGCTCCTCGGGGAGGGCGAACTATGGCTACACCTTC.

This chain links TRBV6-5 with TRBJ2-7; no definite D call. The length of the CDR3 is 11 residues. Germline loops: CDR1 MNHEY, CDR2 SVGAGI. V dropped 8 bases and J dropped 4 bases, with 9 bases sitting between them. CDR3 sequence reads: CASGALYEQYF. DNA for the CDR3: TGTGCCAGCGGAGCGCTTTACGAGCAGTACTTC.

The J gene is TRBJ2-3, the V gene TRBV18, with D perhaps matching TRBD2 (5 bases). With 1 base removed from V and 6 bases from J, the gap between germline ends came to 11 bases. The length of the CDR3 is 14 residues. The germline V gene has CDR1 KGHSH and CDR2 LQKENI. This CDR3 is CASSPRSRGDTQYF. The CDR3 coding sequence is TGTGCCAGCTCACCACGATCCCGCGGGGATACGCAGTATTTT.

The chain recombines TRBV7-2 with TRBJ2-2; 11 bases are a match to TRBD1. CDR1 is SGHTA and CDR2 is FQGNSA in the germline V gene. J lost 5 bases, V lost 8 bases, and 4 bases had no gene match. The CDR3 spans 14 residues. The CDR3 nucleotides read TGTGCCAGCGGGAGGGACAGGGGGACCGGGGAGCTGTTTTTT. It is translated as CASGRDRGTGELFF. The whole variable domain, remainder taken from reference TRBV7-2 and TRBJ2-2, is GAGVSQSPSNKVTEKGKDVELRCDPISGHTALYWYRQSLGQGLEFLIYFQGNSAPDKSGLPSDRFSAERTGGSVSTLTIQRTQQEDSAVYLCASGRDRGTGELFFGEGSRLTVL.

V gene TRBV7-8 combines with J gene TRBJ2-3; 11 positions match TRBD2. The CDR3 is made up of 16 amino acids. The V and J ends lost 5 bases and 2 bases, in that order; junction bases with no gene match: 6. Germline V lookup: CDR1 SGHVS, CDR2 FQNEAQ. CDR3 sequence: CASSGRLAGITDTQYF. Written as DNA, the CDR3 is TGTGCCAGCAGCGGAAGACTAGCGGGGATCACAGATACGCAGTATTTT.

The chain has TRBV7-8 and TRBJ2-7; 8 nucleotides line up with TRBD2. V lost 5 bases, J lost 4 bases, and 13 bases stayed unmatched. This CDR3 contains 16 residues. Germline loops: CDR1 SGHVS, CDR2 FQNEAQ. CDR3: CASSPRGAGAVYEQYF. The CDR3 nucleotides are TGTGCCAGCAGCCCCCGGGGAGCGGGAGCGGTTTACGAGCAGTACTTC.

V and J are TRBV5-1 and TRBJ1-5; D gene ambiguous. The germline V gene has CDR1 SGHRS and CDR2 YFSETQ. There are 13 residues in the CDR3. Between the trimmed V and J ends, which lost 2 bases and 5 bases, there was a span of 8 bases. In DNA, the CDR3 is TGCGCCAGCAGCTTAACAGCCGATCAGCCCCAGCATTTT. Amino acids: CASSLTADQPQHF.

This clone was seen just once. The gene calls are TRBV11-2 and TRBJ2-3; no reliable D call. Germline V gene data show CDR1 as SGHAT and CDR2 as FQNNGV. This CDR3 spans 15 amino acids. Trimming pared 3 bases from V and 6 bases from J, leaving 16 bases between. CDR3: CASSLFPPTPDTQYF. The CDR3 DNA follows: TGTGCCAGCAGCTTGTTTCCCCCCACACCTGATACGCAGTATTTT.

The chain is built from TRBV27 and TRBJ2-7, with TRBD2 as a possible D gene (6 bases). Germline CDR1 MNHEY, CDR2 SMNVEV (reference sequence). The CDR3 has 18 residues. Trimming shortened V by 2 bases and J by 5 bases, and 25 bases separated the two germline ends. The CDR3 is CASSLNRRKGREANEQYF. The CDR3 bases are TGTGCCAGCAGTTTAAATCGGCGGAAGGGAAGGGAGGCCAACGAGCAGTACTTC.

V is TRBV19 and J is TRBJ2-3, with D unclear. V lost 3 bases, J lost 0 bases, and 16 bases lay in between. Per the germline V gene, CDR1 is LNHDA and CDR2 is SQIVND (reference sequence). The length of the CDR3 is 17 residues. In nucleotides, the CDR3 is TGTGCCAGTAGTATCCCCACCGACTGGAGCAGCACAGATACGCAGTATTTT. It is translated as CASSIPTDWSSTDTQYF.

The chain employs TRBV7-8 and TRBJ2-2; 8 bases align to TRBD1. V was clipped by 5 bases and J by 5 bases; unmatched bases: 7. Germline lookup yields CDR1 SGHVS and CDR2 FQNEAQ. This CDR3 region has 15 residues. CDR3 DNA sequence: TGTGCCAGCAGCCTCACGACAGGGGCGACCGGGGAGCTGTTTTTT. Residues: CASSLTTGATGELFF.

The V gene is TRBV4-1, the J gene TRBJ2-3; no firm D call. Trimming shortened V by 1 base and J by 1 base, and 12 bases separated the two germline ends. In germline, CDR1 is MGHRA, CDR2 YSYEKL. This CDR3 has 16 amino acids. CDR3 loop: CASSQVRSVGTDTQYF. In DNA, the CDR3 is TGCGCCAGCAGCCAAGTTCGCTCGGTAGGCACAGATACGCAGTATTTT.

The chain carries TRBV19 and TRBJ2-3; D might be TRBD2 (5 bases). The CDR3 extends over 12 amino acids. Looked up from germline, CDR1 is LNHDA and CDR2 is SQIVND (reference sequence). The ends were cut back, 6 bases at V and 8 bases at J, with 12 bases in the middle. The CDR3 loop reads CASSLSRGTQYF. The CDR3 nucleotides read TGTGCCAGTAGCCTATCCCGGGGTACGCAGTATTTT.

The chain uses TRBV13 and TRBJ2-3; 9 bases match TRBD1. The ends lost 1 base at V and 4 bases at J; junction bases unmatched: 3. CDR1 PRHDT and CDR2 FYEKMQ come from the germline V gene (reference sequence). The CDR3 sequence is 15 residues long. The DNA for the CDR3 is TGTGCCAGCAGCTTAGAGGGACAGGGTTCAGATACGCAGTATTTT. Protein product: CASSLEGQGSDTQYF. Variable domain in full (rest from reference TRBV13 and TRBJ2-3): AAGVIQSPRHLIKEKRETATLKCYPIPRHDTVYWYQQGPGQDPQFLISFYEKMQSDKGSIPDRFSAQQFSDYHSELNMSSLELGDSALYFCASSLEGQGSDTQYFGPGTRLTVL.

The V gene is TRBV2, the J gene TRBJ2-7; 8 nucleotides agree with TRBD2. Germline lookup yields CDR1 SNHLY and CDR2 FYNNEI. This CDR3 contains 15 residues. J gave up 1 base and V 7 bases, and 9 bases lay outside the gene matches. The CDR3 coding sequence is TGTGCCAGCACGGGTACCCTAGCGGGTTCCTACGAGCAGTACTTC. It codes for CASTGTLAGSYEQYF.